This is a list of T cell receptor beta chains from one sample in a study of T-cell memory formation after mild COVID-19. TCRdb re-derived calls from the 5' RACE reads in MiXCR, one entry per CDR3 protein. The repertoire holds more than 350,000 distinct CDR3 sequences, with 20% to 25% as singletons. The sequenced sample consisted of PBMCs or a T cell subset sorted from them (not recorded which). The receptors originated from an adult woman who had mild COVID-19 (a few samples of this study predate the infection). Cell type and time point are not known. The CDR3 runs from the conserved cysteine through the conserved F or W. D genes are given only for firm matches. Clone size, where shown, is once, few, many, or a class for clones that have expanded.

>.|TRBJ1-4|TRBV14|.|15
TGTGCCAGCAGCCAAGGGATTGGGCCGATTGAAAAACTGTTTTTT
CASSQGIGPIEKLFF
>.|TRBJ2-3|TRBV6-5|few|13
TGTGCCAGCAGGACCAGCGAGACAGATACGCAGTATTTT
CASRTSETDTQYF
>TRBD2|TRBJ2-7|TRBV18|.|17
TGTGCCAGCTCACGCGTAGCGGGGGCCATGAGTTCTGTGGAGCAGTACTTC
CASSRVAGAMSSVEQYF
>TRBD2|TRBJ2-1|TRBV4-3|.|20
TGCGCCAGCAGCCAAGATGGTCCCCCGTCTCTAGCGGGAGATGGTAATGAGCAGTTCTTC
CASSQDGPPSLAGDGNEQFF
>TRBD1|TRBJ1-1|TRBV7-9|few|18
TGTGCCAGCAGCTTAGTGGGGACAGGGGCGCTCCTCGGCACTGAAGCTTTCTTT
CASSLVGTGALLGTEAFF
>.|TRBJ2-3|TRBV7-2|.|17
TGTGCCAGCAGCCCGACGGGCGTAGCGGCATCCACAGATACGCAGTATTTT
CASSPTGVAASTDTQYF
>.|TRBJ2-4|TRBV25-1|.|18
TGTGCCAGCAGTCCTCAGTCCTCCAGGGGCACGGCCAAAAACATTCAGTACTTC
CASSPQSSRGTAKNIQYF
>TRBD1|TRBJ1-2|TRBV7-2|.|13
TGTGCCAGCAGCTTGGGGACAGTGACGAAACACACCTTC
CASSLGTVTKHTF
>.|TRBJ2-7|TRBV20-1|.|13
TGCAGTGCTAACGGCGCGAGCTCCTACGAGCAGTACTTC
CSANGASSYEQYF
>.|TRBJ1-2|TRBV5-1|few|16
TGCGCCAGCAGCTTGGGCGGTGGAGGAGCTAACTATGGCTACACCTTC
CASSLGGGGANYGYTF
>.|TRBJ1-5|TRBV5-1|once|16
TGCGCCAGCAGCTTTGGCAGTGCGGGGGTGTTTCAGCCCCAGCATTTT
CASSFGSAGVFQPQHF
>.|TRBJ1-5|TRBV5-6|many|13
TGTGCCAGCAGCTCCCAGGGTCGGCAGCCCCAGCATTTT
CASSSQGRQPQHF
>.|TRBJ1-2|TRBV19|.|13
TGTGCCAGTAGTGACTTGGGTAACTATGGCTACACCTTC
CASSDLGNYGYTF
>.|TRBJ2-7|TRBV3-1|.|13
TGTGCCAGCAGCTCCTCCCCGGCCTACGAGCAGTACTTC
CASSSSPAYEQYF
>TRBD1|TRBJ2-7|TRBV15|once|14
TGTGCCACCAGCAAGGGACAGGGGATCGACGAGCAGTACTTC
CATSKGQGIDEQYF
>TRBD2|TRBJ2-7|TRBV7-2|.|15
TGTGCCAGCAGCTTTCTAGCGGGAGAGGTCGACGAGCAGTACTTC
CASSFLAGEVDEQYF
>TRBD1|TRBJ2-3|TRBV19|.|15
TGTGCCAGTAGTATCCAGGGGGCTATCACAGATACGCAGTATTTT
CASSIQGAITDTQYF
>.|TRBJ2-1|TRBV7-2|few|14
TGTGCCAGCAGCTTAGCGGGCGGGATTGATGAGCAGTTCTTC
CASSLAGGIDEQFF
>TRBD1|TRBJ2-5|TRBV6-5|.|14
TGTGCCAGCAGTTACGGGACAGTAAAAGAGACCCAGTACTTC
CASSYGTVKETQYF
>.|TRBJ1-5|TRBV7-9|.|15
TGTGCCAGCAGCTTAGCGTCAGGGATCCATCAGCCCCAGCATTTT
CASSLASGIHQPQHF
>.|TRBJ2-2|TRBV5-6|few|12
TGTGCCAGCAGCGGGCCCCACGGGGAGCTGTTTTTT
CASSGPHGELFF
>.|TRBJ2-5|TRBV18|few|14
TGTGCCAGCTCAGCGGGGGCGTTTGGGGAGACCCAGTACTTC
CASSAGAFGETQYF
>.|TRBJ2-1|TRBV7-9|.|17
TGTGCCAGCAGCCACGCGTTAGGGGGTACTCCCGACAATGAGCAGTTCTTC
CASSHALGGTPDNEQFF
>TRBD2|TRBJ2-3|TRBV3-1|.|16
TGTGCCAGCAGCCAAGCCCGGACTAGATACGAGGATACGCAGTATTTT
CASSQARTRYEDTQYF
>TRBD1|TRBJ1-2|TRBV10-3|.|13
TGTGCCATCAGTCAATGGGACAGCTATGGCTACACCTTC
CAISQWDSYGYTF
>TRBD2|TRBJ2-1|TRBV5-5|.|18
TGTGCCAGCAGCTTTCTCGCGGCGGGGGTCCAAGGTTACAATGAGCAGTTCTTC
CASSFLAAGVQGYNEQFF
>TRBD1|TRBJ2-7|TRBV13|.|14
TGTGCCAGCAGCCCCCGGGACAGGGGAGGGGAGCAGTACTTC
CASSPRDRGGEQYF
>TRBD2|TRBJ2-6|TRBV5-6|.|17
TGTGCCAGCAGCCTCCCGGGGGGGGAACGTAGGGCCAACGTCCTGACTTTC
CASSLPGGERRANVLTF
>.|TRBJ2-3|TRBV11-2|.|17
TGTGCCAGCAGCTTAAGAGACAGTGGACTAAGCACAGATACGCAGTATTTT
CASSLRDSGLSTDTQYF
>.|TRBJ2-3|TRBV4-2|.|17
TGTGCCAGCAGCCAAGATGGGCAGGGGATAGTCACAGATACGCAGTATTTT
CASSQDGQGIVTDTQYF
>.|TRBJ2-7|TRBV7-2|few|14
TGTGCCAGCAGCCCGGGGCCCTCGTCCTACGAGCAGTACTTC
CASSPGPSSYEQYF
>.|TRBJ2-1|TRBV7-6|.|11
TGTGCCAGCAGCTTAACTACTCAGCAGTTCTTC
CASSLTTQQFF
>.|TRBJ2-6|TRBV7-3|many|13
TGTGCCAGCAGCTTAGGTGGGGCCAACGTCCTGACTTTC
CASSLGGANVLTF
>.|TRBJ2-5|TRBV2|.|14
TGTGCCAGCAGTGAAAGGGGGTACCAAGAGACCCAGTACTTC
CASSERGYQETQYF
>.|TRBJ2-7|TRBV9|.|16
TGTGCCAGCAGCGAGAGTCCAGGGAGTCGACCCTACGAGCAGTACTTC
CASSESPGSRPYEQYF
>TRBD1|TRBJ2-7|TRBV12-3/TRBV12-4|many|15
TGTGCCAGCAGCCGGGGACAGGGCAGCTCCTACGAGCAGTACTTC
CASSRGQGSSYEQYF
>.|TRBJ2-3|TRBV6-4|many|15
TGTGCCAGCAGTCTATCATCGGGGGGCACAGATACGCAGTATTTT
CASSLSSGGTDTQYF
>.|TRBJ1-2|TRBV7-9|.|17
TGTGCCAGCAGCTTAAAAAGCAAACCCTCAGGGATTAGGGACTACACCTTC
CASSLKSKPSGIRDYTF
>TRBD2|TRBJ2-1|TRBV19|.|18
TGTGCCAGTAGGGCCCCGGAGGGTAGCGGGAGCGGGTACTTTGAGCAGTTCTTC
CASRAPEGSGSGYFEQFF
>TRBD2|TRBJ2-7|TRBV4-1|.|18
TGCGCCAGCAGCCAAGGCCTAGCGGGAGGGCCAAGGACCAACGAGCAGTACTTC
CASSQGLAGGPRTNEQYF
>TRBD1|TRBJ2-1|TRBV7-2|few|15
TGTGCCAGCAGCTCGGGACAGGGTACAGGCAATGAGCAGTTCTTC
CASSSGQGTGNEQFF
>.|TRBJ2-5|TRBV6-1|.|15
TGTGCCAGCAGTGAATCCTGGGTGGGGCAAGAGACCCAGTACTTC
CASSESWVGQETQYF
>TRBD2|TRBJ2-2|TRBV7-3|few|15
TGTGCCAGCAGCCTTAGCGGGAGCTACACCGGGGAGCTGTTTTTT
CASSLSGSYTGELFF
>TRBD1|TRBJ2-4|TRBV24-1|few|18
TGTGCCACCAGTGAGGGTGTGAGGACAGGGGGCGAGAAAAACATTCAGTACTTC
CATSEGVRTGGEKNIQYF
>.|TRBJ2-5|TRBV7-2|.|16
TGTGCCAGCAGCCAACCCGGGCCACTCCCGGGAGAGACCCAGTACTTC
CASSQPGPLPGETQYF
>.|TRBJ2-7|TRBV5-1|.|13
TGCGCCAGCAGCTTCCAGGGCATCGACGAGCAGTACTTC
CASSFQGIDEQYF
>.|TRBJ1-4|TRBV25-1|few|14
TGTGCCAGCAGTGCCAGGGCAACTAATGAAAAACTGTTTTTT
CASSARATNEKLFF
>.|TRBJ2-7|TRBV2|.|15
TGTGCCAGCGTTTCCCTCCTGGGCACCGACTACGAGCAGTACTTC
CASVSLLGTDYEQYF
>.|TRBJ1-4|TRBV2|.|12
TGTGCCAGCAGGGCTTTGAATGAAAAACTGTTTTTT
CASRALNEKLFF
>.|TRBJ2-5|TRBV12-3/TRBV12-4|many|14
TGTGCCAGCAGCTTAGTTGGAGGGGGCGAGACCCAGTACTTC
CASSLVGGGETQYF
>.|TRBJ1-5|TRBV9|.|13
TGTGCCAGCAGCTTCTCAGACTTGTGGCCCCAGCATTTT
CASSFSDLWPQHF